Presented here are 5 T cell receptor beta chains from one specimen sequenced in a study of CD8 T cells in ankylosing spondylitis. TCRdb reprocessed the 5' RACE reads with MiXCR, giving one entry per CDR3 protein. Among 250,000 to 350,000 distinct CDR3 sequences, less than 25% were seen once, and the ten largest hold about 4%. Specimen: blood, either unsorted or a sorted T cell fraction (not recorded which). These TCRs come from a female donor with ankylosing spondylitis or in good health (not recorded which).

This clonotype was seen a handful of times. The chain carries TRBV15 and TRBJ2-4, with 9 positions matching TRBD2. The CDR3 is 16 amino acids. V dropped 4 bases and J dropped 1; count of bases not matched to a gene: 5. CDR1 is LNHNV and CDR2 is YYDKDF in the germline V gene (reference sequence). CDR3 amino acids: CATSTGGGAAKNIQYF. The CDR3 DNA reads as TGTGCCACCAGCACTGGCGGGGGGGCTGCCAAAAACATTCAGTACTTC.

This clonotype was counted a few times. The chain has TRBV6-5 and TRBJ2-5; D is possibly TRBD2 (5 bases). The CDR3 extends over 16 amino acids. Germline assignment: CDR1 MNHEY and CDR2 SVGAGI. V was cut by 0 bases and J by 2 bases, with 13 bases left in between. The chain's CDR3 is CASSYSTVRGQETQYF. Here the CDR3 DNA reads TGTGCCAGCAGTTACTCGACGGTGAGAGGGCAAGAGACCCAGTACTTC.

The CDR3 DNA reads TGTGCCAGCTCACCAGGGGGGGCTCGCGATGAGCAGTTCTTC. It yields the protein CASSPGGARDEQFF. This chain connects TRBV18 to TRBJ2-1; D perhaps matches TRBD2 (7 bases). The CDR3 has 14 residues. Germline CDR1 KGHSH, CDR2 LQKENI. Deletions cut 2 bases from V and 8 bases from J, with 13 bases between.

This sequence joins TRBV20-1 and TRBJ2-7; tentative D call: TRBD1 (7 bases). This CDR3 spans 15 amino acids. Trimming removed 6 bases at V and 0 bases at J, with 18 bases between. CDR1 is DFQATT, CDR2 SNEGSKA, per germline (reference sequence). CDR3 sequence (DNA): TGCAGTGCCCAGTTACCGCGGGACAGCTCCTACGAGCAGTACTTC. It encodes CSAQLPRDSSYEQYF.

The gene calls are TRBV9 and TRBJ2-5; maybe TRBD1 (6 bases). Germline V gives CDR1 SGDLS, CDR2 YYNGEE. V lost 9 bases to trimming and J lost 5 bases, with 23 bases between them. The CDR3 is 15 residues long. The chain's CDR3 is CAIQPYLQGWETQYF. The CDR3 nucleotides are TGTGCCATCCAACCGTACCTACAGGGTTGGGAGACCCAGTACTTC.